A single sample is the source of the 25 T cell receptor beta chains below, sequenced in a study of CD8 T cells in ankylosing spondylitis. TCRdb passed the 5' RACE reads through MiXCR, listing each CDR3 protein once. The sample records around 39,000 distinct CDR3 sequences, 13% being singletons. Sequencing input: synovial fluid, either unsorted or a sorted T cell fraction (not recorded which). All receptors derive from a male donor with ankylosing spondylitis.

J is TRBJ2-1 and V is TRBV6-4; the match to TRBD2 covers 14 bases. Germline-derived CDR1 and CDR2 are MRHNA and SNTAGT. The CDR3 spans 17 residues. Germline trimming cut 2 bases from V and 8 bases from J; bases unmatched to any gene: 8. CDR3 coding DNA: TGTGCCAGCAGTGACGTGGGGACTAGCGGGAGTGAGTATGAGCAGTTCTTC. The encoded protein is CASSDVGTSGSEYEQFF.

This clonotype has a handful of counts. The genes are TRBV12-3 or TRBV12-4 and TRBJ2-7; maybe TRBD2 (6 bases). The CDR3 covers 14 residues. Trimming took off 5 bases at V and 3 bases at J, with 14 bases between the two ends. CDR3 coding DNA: TGTGCCAGCAGTCCCGGGACTGGGCACTACGAGCAGTACTTC. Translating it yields CASSPGTGHYEQYF.

Here the CDR3 reads CASSLGIGINEQFF. The CDR3 nucleotides are TGTGCCAGCAGCCTAGGTATAGGTATAAATGAGCAGTTCTTC. The gene calls are TRBV14 and TRBJ2-1, with D unclear. The germline V and J ends were trimmed by 4 bases and 7 bases, with 14 bases remaining between them. The CDR3 totals 14 residues. Germline CDR1 and CDR2: SGHDN and FVKESK.

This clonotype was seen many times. The CDR3 nucleotides are TGTGCCAGCAGTCTGGGGGCCTTCCCCTCAAAGACCCAGTACTTC. Encoded protein: CASSLGAFPSKTQYF. This rearrangement joins TRBV12-3 or TRBV12-4 to TRBJ2-5; a possible D gene is TRBD1 (6 bases). This CDR3 region has 15 residues. V lost 5 bases and J 6 bases, leaving 19 bases between the germline ends.

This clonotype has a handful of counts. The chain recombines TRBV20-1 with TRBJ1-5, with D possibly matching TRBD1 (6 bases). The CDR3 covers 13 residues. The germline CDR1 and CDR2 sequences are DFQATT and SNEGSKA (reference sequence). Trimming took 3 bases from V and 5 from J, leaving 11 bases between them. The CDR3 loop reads CSASNRADQPQHF. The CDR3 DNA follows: TGCAGTGCTAGTAACAGGGCGGATCAGCCCCAGCATTTT.

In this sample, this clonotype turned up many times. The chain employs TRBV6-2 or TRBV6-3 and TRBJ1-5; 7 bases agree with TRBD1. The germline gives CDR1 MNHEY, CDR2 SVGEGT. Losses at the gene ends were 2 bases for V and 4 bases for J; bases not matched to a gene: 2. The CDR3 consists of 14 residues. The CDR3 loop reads CASSYGTENQPQHF. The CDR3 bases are TGTGCCAGCAGTTACGGGACAGAGAATCAGCCCCAGCATTTT.

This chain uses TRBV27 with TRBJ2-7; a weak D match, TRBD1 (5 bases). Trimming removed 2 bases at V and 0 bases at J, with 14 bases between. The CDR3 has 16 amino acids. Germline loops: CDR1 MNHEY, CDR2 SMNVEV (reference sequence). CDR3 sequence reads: CASSLVGRASSYEQYF. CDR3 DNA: TGTGCCAGCAGTTTAGTAGGCAGGGCGAGCTCCTACGAGCAGTACTTC.

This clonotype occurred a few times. This CDR3 reads CASSPYPSFSGPRSSYNEQFF. For the CDR3, the DNA is TGTGCCAGCAGTCCCTACCCCTCCTTCAGCGGGCCCCGAAGCTCCTACAATGAGCAGTTCTTC. The chain employs TRBV27 and TRBJ2-1; D may be TRBD2 (6 bases). Trimming removed 5 bases at V and 0 bases at J, with 29 bases between. Germline values: CDR1 MNHEY, CDR2 SMNVEV (reference sequence). The CDR3 has 21 amino acids.

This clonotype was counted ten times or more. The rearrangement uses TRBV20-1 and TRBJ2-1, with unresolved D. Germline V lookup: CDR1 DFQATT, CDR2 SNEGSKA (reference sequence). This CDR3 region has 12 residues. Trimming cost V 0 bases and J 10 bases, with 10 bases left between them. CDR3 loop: CSARDTAQEQFF. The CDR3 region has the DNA TGCAGTGCTAGAGATACAGCACAGGAGCAGTTCTTC.

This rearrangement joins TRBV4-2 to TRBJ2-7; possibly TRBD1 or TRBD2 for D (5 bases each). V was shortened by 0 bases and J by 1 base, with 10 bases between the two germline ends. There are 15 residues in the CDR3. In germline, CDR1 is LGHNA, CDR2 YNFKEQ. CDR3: CASSQEGDSSYEQYF. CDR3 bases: TGTGCCAGCAGCCAAGAGGGAGACAGTTCCTACGAGCAGTACTTC.

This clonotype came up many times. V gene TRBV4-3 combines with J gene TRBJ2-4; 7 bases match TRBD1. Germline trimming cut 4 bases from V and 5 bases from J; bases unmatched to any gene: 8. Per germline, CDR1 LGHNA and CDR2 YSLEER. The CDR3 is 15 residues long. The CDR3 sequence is CASSRWWDRENIQYF. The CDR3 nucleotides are TGCGCCAGCAGCCGGTGGTGGGACAGAGAAAACATTCAGTACTTC.

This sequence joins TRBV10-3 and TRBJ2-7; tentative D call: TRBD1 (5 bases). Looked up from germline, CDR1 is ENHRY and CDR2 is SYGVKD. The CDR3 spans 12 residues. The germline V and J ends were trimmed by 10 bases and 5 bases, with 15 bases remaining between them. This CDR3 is CASRAGRNEQYF. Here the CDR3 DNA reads TGTGCCAGCCGGGCAGGGCGGAACGAGCAGTACTTC.

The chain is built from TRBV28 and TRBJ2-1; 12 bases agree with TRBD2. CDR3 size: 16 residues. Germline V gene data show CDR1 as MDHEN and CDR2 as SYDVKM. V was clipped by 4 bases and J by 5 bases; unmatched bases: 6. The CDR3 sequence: CASSSMTSGSDNEQFF. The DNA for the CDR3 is TGTGCCAGCAGTTCCATGACTAGCGGGAGTGACAATGAGCAGTTCTTC.

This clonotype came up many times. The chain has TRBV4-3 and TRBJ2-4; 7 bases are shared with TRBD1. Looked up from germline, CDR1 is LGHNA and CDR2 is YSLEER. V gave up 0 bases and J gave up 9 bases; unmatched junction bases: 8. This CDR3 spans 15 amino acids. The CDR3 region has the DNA TGCGCCAGCAGCCAAGAGCCGACAGGGTATGGCATTCAGTACTTC. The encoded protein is CASSQEPTGYGIQYF.

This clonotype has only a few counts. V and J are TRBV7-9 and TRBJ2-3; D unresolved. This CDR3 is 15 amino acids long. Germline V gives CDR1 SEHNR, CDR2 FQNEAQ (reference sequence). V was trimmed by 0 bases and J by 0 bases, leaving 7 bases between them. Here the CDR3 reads CASSLAITSTDTQYF. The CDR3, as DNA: TGTGCCAGCAGCTTAGCTATCACTAGCACAGATACGCAGTATTTT. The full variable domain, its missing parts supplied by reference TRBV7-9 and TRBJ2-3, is DTGVSQNPRHKITKRGQNVTFRCDPISEHNRLYWYRQTLGQGPEFLTYFQNEAQLEKSRLLSDRFSAERPKGSFSTLEIQRTEQGDSAMYLCASSLAITSTDTQYFGPGTRLTVL.

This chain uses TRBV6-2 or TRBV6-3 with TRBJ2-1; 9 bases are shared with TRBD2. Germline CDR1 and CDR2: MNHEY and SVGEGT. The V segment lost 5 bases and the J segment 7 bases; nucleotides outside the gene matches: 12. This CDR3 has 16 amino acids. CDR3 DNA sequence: TGTGCCAGCAGTCCCTCTAGCGGGACCCCCTCAAATGAGCAGTTCTTC. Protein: CASSPSSGTPSNEQFF.

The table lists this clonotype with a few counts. The CDR3 spells CSAREWSGLEHGYTF. The CDR3 coding sequence is TGCAGTGCTAGAGAGTGGTCGGGGCTGGAGCATGGCTACACCTTC. This chain connects TRBV20-1 to TRBJ1-2; possibly TRBD1 for D (5 bases). Trimming removed 0 bases from V and 6 bases from J, with 17 bases in between. Germline V gene sequence: CDR1 DFQATT, CDR2 SNEGSKA (reference sequence). The CDR3 totals 15 residues.

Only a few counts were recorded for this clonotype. CDR3 sequence: CASSYPRDRERSNQPQHF. The CDR3 DNA sequence: TGTGCCAGCAGTTACCCCCGGGACAGGGAGAGGAGCAATCAGCCCCAGCATTTT. The chain has TRBV6-5 and TRBJ1-5; 9 nucleotides line up with TRBD1. The V segment lost 2 bases and the J segment 1 base; nucleotides outside the gene matches: 9. The CDR3 has 18 amino acids. Germline CDR1 is MNHEY and CDR2 is SVGAGI.

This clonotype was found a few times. This CDR3 reads CASSLMGGNEQFF. The CDR3 DNA sequence: TGTGCCAGCAGCTTAATGGGGGGAAATGAGCAGTTCTTC. This chain links TRBV11-1 with TRBJ2-1; tentative D call: TRBD2 (6 bases). CDR3 length: 13 amino acids. Trimming took off 2 bases at V and 7 bases at J, with 9 bases between the two ends. Germline V gene data show CDR1 as SGHAT and CDR2 as FQDESV (reference sequence).

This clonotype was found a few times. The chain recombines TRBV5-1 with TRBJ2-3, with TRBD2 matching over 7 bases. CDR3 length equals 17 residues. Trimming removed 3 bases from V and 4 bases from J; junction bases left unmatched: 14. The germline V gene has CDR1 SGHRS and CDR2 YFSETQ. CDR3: CASSSPRGSGAADTQYF. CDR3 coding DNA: TGCGCCAGCAGCTCCCCCCGGGGGAGCGGGGCGGCAGATACGCAGTATTTT.

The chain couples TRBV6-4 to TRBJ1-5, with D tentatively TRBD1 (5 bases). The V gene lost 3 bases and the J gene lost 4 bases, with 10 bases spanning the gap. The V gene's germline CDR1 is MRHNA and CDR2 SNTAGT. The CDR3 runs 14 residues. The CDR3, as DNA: TGTGCCAGCAGTGATGGGGGTTTAAATCAGCCCCAGCATTTT. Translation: CASSDGGLNQPQHF.

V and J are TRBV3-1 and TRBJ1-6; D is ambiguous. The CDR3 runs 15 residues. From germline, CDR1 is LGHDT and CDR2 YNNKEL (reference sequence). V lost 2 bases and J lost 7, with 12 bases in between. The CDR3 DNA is TGTGCCAGCAGCCAATATGAGGGAGGGAATTCACCCCTCCACTTT. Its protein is CASSQYEGGNSPLHF.

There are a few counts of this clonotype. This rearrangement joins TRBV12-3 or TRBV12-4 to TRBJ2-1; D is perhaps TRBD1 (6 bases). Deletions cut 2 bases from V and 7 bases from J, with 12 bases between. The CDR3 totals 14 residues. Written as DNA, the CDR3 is TGTGCCAGCAGTTTAAATCAGGGGTGGAATGAGCAGTTCTTC. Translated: CASSLNQGWNEQFF.

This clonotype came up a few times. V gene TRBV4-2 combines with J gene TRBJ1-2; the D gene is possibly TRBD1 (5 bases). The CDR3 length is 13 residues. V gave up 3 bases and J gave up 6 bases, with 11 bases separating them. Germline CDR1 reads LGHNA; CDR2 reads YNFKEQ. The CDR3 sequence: CASSHTGTHGYTF. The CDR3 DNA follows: TGTGCCAGCAGCCACACCGGGACCCATGGCTACACCTTC.

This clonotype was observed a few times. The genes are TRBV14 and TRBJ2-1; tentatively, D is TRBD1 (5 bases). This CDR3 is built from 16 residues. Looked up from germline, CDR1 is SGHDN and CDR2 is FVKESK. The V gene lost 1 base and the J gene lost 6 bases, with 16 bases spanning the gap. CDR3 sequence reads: CASSQVFAGRFNEQFF. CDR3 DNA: TGTGCCAGCAGCCAAGTTTTCGCAGGGCGATTCAATGAGCAGTTCTTC. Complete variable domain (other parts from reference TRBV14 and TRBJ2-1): EAGVTQFPSHSVIEKGQTVTLRCDPISGHDNLYWYRRVMGKEIKFLLHFVKESKQDESGMPNNRFLAERTGGTYSTLKVQPAELEDSGVYFCASSQVFAGRFNEQFFGPGTRLTVL.